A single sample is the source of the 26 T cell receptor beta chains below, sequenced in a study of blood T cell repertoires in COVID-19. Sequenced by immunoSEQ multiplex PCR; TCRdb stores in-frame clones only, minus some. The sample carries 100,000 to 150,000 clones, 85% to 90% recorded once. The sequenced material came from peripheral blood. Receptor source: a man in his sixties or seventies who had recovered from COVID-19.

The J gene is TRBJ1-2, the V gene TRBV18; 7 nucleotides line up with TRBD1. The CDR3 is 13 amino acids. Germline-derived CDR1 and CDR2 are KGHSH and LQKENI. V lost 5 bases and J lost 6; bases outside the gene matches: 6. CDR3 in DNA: TGTGCCAGCTCAGAGGGACAGCTGGATGGCTACACCTTC. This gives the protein CASSEGQLDGYTF.

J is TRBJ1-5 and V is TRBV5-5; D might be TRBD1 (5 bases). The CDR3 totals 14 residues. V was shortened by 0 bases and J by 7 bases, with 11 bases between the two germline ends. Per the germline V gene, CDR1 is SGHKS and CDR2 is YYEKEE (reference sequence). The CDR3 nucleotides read TGTGCCAGCAGCTTGGCAGGGAAGGGACAGCCCCAGCATTTT. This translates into CASSLAGKGQPQHF.

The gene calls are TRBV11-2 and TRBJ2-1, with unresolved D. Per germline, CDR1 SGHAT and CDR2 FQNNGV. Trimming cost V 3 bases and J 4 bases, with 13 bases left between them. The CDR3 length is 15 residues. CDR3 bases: TGTGCCAGCAGCTTTGGAGTTGCATCTTACAATGAGCAGTTCTTC. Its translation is CASSFGVASYNEQFF.

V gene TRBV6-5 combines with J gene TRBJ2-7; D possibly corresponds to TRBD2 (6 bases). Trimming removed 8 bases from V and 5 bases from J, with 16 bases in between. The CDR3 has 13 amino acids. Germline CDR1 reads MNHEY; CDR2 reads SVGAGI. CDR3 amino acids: CASASGGWNEQYF. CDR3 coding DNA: TGTGCCAGCGCCAGTGGGGGGTGGAACGAGCAGTACTTC.

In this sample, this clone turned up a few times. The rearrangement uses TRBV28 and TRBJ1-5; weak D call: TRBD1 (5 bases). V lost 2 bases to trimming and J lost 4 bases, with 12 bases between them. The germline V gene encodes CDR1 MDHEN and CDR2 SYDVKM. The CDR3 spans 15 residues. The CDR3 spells CASSLGGIINQPQHF. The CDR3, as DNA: TGTGCCAGCAGTTTAGGGGGGATAATAAATCAGCCCCAGCATTTT.

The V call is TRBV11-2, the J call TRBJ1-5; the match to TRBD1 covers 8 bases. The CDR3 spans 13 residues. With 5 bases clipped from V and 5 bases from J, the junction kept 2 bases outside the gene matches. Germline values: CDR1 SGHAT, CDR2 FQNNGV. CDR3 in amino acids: CASSPDRDQPQHF. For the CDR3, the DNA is TGTGCCAGCAGCCCGGACAGGGATCAGCCCCAGCATTTT.

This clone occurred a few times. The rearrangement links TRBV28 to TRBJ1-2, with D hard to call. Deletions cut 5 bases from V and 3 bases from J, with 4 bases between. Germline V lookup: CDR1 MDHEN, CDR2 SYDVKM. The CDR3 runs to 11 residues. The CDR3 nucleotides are TGTGCCAGCAGTCCGGACTATGGCTACACCTTC. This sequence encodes CASSPDYGYTF.

CDR3 DNA sequence: TGTGCCTGGAGTGGCCCTCAGGCGCTCTACGAGCAGTACTTC. Amino acids: CAWSGPQALYEQYF. V gene TRBV30 combines with J gene TRBJ2-7; D not resolved. The length of the CDR3 is 14 residues. V dropped 1 base and J dropped 3 bases, with 13 bases sitting between them. From germline, CDR1 is GTSNPN and CDR2 SVGIG (reference sequence).

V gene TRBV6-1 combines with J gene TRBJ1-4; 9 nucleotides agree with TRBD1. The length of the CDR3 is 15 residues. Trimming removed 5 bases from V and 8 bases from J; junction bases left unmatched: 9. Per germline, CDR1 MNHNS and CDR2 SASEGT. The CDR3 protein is CASSQPDRGLEKLFF. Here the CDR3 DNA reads TGTGCCAGCAGTCAACCGGACAGGGGATTAGAAAAACTGTTTTTT.

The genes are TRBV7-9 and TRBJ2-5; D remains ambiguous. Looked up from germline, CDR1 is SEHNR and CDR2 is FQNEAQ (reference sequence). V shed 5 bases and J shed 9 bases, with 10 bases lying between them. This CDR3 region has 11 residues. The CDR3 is CASSHRRAQYF. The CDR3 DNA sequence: TGTGCCAGCAGCCACCGACGGGCCCAGTACTTC. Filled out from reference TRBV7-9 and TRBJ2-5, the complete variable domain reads DTGVSQNPRHKITKRGQNVTFRCDPISEHNRLYWYRQTLGQGPEFLTYFQNEAQLEKSRLLSDRFSAERPKGSFSTLEIQRTEQGDSAMYLCASSHRRAQYFGPGTRLLVL.

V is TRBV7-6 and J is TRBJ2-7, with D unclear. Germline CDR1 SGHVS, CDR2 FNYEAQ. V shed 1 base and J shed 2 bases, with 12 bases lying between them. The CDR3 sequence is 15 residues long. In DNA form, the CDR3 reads TGTGCCAGCAGCTTAGAGGCGTCCAGGACCTACGAGCAGTACTTC. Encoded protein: CASSLEASRTYEQYF.

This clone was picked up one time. CDR3 in DNA: TGTGCCAGCAGCTTAGGACTAGCGGGACTCTACAATGAGCAGTTCTTC. Protein: CASSLGLAGLYNEQFF. This chain uses TRBV7-3 with TRBJ2-1; 12 positions agree with TRBD2. J lost 3 bases, V lost 2 bases, and 2 bases had no gene match. Germline V gene lookup returns CDR1 SGHTA and CDR2 FQGTGA. The CDR3 is 16 residues long.

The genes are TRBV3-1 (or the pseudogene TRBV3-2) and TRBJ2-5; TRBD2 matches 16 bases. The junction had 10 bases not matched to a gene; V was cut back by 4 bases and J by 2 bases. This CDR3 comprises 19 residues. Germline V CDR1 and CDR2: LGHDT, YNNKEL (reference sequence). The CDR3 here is CASSLTGTSGGAGQETQYF. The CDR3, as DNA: TGTGCCAGCAGCCTGACAGGGACTAGCGGGGGGGCGGGTCAAGAGACCCAGTACTTC.

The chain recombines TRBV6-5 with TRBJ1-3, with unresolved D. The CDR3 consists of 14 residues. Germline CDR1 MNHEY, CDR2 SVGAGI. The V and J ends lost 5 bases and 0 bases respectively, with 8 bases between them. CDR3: CASSQHNSGNTIYF. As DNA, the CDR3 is TGTGCCAGCAGTCAACATAACTCTGGAAACACCATATATTTT.

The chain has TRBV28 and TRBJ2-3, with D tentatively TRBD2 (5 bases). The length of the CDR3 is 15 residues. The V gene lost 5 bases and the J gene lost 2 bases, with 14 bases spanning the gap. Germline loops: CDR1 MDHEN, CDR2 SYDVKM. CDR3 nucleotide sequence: TGTGCCAGCAGTCCTCCCCAGCGGATCACAGATACGCAGTATTTT. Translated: CASSPPQRITDTQYF.

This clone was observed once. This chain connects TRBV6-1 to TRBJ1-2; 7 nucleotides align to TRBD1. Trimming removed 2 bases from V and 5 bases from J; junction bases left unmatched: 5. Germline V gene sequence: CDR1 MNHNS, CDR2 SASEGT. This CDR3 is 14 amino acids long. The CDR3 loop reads CASSEQGESYGYTF. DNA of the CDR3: TGTGCCAGCAGTGAACAGGGGGAGTCTTATGGCTACACCTTC.

CDR3 DNA: TGTGCCAGCAGCTTACCGGGGGGTTCCTACGAGCAGTACTTC. It yields the protein CASSLPGGSYEQYF. This chain connects TRBV13 to TRBJ2-7, with 7 bases fitting TRBD2. CDR3 length: 14 amino acids. Germline loops: CDR1 PRHDT, CDR2 FYEKMQ (reference sequence). The V gene end was trimmed by 2 bases and the J gene end by 1 base; junction bases not matched to a gene: 2.

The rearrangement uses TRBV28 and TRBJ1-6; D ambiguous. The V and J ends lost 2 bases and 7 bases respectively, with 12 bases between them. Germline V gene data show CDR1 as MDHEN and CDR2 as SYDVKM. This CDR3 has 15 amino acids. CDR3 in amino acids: CASSLMARSNSPLHF. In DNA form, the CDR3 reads TGTGCCAGCAGTTTAATGGCACGATCAAATTCACCCCTCCACTTT.

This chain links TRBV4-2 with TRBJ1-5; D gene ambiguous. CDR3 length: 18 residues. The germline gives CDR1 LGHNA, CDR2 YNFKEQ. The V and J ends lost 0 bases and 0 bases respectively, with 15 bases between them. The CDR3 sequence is CASSQETRAGLSNQPQHF. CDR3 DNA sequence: TGTGCCAGCAGCCAAGAAACTAGGGCAGGCCTTAGCAATCAGCCCCAGCATTTT.

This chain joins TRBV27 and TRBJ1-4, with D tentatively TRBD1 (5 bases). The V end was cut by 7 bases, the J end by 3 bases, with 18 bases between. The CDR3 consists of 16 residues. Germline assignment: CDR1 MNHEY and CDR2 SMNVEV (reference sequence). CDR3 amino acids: CASNPGRGSANEKLFF. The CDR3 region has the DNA TGTGCCAGCAACCCCGGAAGGGGTTCGGCTAATGAAAAACTGTTTTTT.

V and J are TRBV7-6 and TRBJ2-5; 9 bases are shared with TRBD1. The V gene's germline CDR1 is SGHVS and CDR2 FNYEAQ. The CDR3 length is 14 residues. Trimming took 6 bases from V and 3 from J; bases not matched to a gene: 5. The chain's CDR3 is CASSLWTGEETQYF. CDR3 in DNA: TGTGCCAGCAGTTTATGGACAGGGGAAGAGACCCAGTACTTC.

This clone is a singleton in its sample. The CDR3 spells CASRARTGGNYGYTF. The CDR3 nucleotides are TGTGCCAGTAGAGCCCGGACAGGGGGCAACTATGGCTACACCTTC. The V call is TRBV19, the J call TRBJ1-2; TRBD1 matches 11 bases. This CDR3 is 15 amino acids long. The trim removed 6 bases at V and 2 bases at J, leaving 5 bases unmatched. The germline V gene encodes CDR1 LNHDA and CDR2 SQIVND (reference sequence).

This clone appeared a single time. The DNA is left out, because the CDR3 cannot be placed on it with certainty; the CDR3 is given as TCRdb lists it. CDR3 protein: CASSFGQGAMIFGGSSYNSPLHF. The chain has TRBV21-1 and TRBJ1-6; TRBD1 is the table's D call, not checked against the DNA. TRBV21-1 is a pseudogene. The CDR3 region is 23 residues in length, termini included.

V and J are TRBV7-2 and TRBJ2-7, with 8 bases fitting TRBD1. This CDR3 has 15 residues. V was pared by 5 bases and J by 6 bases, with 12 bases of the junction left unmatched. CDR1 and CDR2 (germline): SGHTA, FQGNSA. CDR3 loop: CASSPWTGRTSEQYF. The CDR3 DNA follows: TGTGCCAGCAGCCCTTGGACAGGGCGAACCTCCGAGCAGTACTTC. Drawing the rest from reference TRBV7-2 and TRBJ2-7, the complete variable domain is GAGVSQSPSNKVTEKGKDVELRCDPISGHTALYWYRQSLGQGLEFLIYFQGNSAPDKSGLPSDRFSAERTGGSVSTLTIQRTQQEDSAVYLCASSPWTGRTSEQYFGPGTRLTVT.

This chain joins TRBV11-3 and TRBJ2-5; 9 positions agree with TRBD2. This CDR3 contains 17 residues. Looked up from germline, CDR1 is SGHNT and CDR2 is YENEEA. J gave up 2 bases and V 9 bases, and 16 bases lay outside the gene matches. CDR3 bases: TGTGCCAGTATCACGTGGCCGCGGCGGGAGGGTCAAGAGACCCAGTACTTC. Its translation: CASITWPRREGQETQYF.

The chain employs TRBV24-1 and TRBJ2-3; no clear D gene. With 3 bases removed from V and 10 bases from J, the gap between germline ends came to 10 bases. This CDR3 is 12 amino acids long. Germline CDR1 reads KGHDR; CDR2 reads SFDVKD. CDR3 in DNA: TGTGCCACCAGTGATCCCACAACGTCGCAGTATTTT. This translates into CATSDPTTSQYF.